The 26 T cell receptor beta chains below were found in one sample sequenced in a study of post-analysis software for immune sequencing data (dated by TCRdb to 2014 to 2015). What these receptors recognize is not known. Library preparation was by PCR. The instrument given in TCRdb is Illumina HiSeq 2500. Unique molecular identifiers were incorporated into TCR beta cDNA libraries to reduce PCR and sequencing biases. TCRdb trimmed public reads at Q25 via fastp, called clones via MiXCR and kept in-frame beta chains. Duplicate CDR3 protein sequences are folded into a single record with the most common DNA and genes. Recorded for this sample are more than 500,000 distinct CDR3 sequences; 30% to 40% of them occurred a single time. Around 6% of the sample lies in the top ten. The full study reports these points: Patients showed significantly higher frequencies than controls for roughly five TRBV segments, among them TRBV5-6, TRBV5-1 and TRBV20-1.

Sequencing was carried out using blood. Source of these receptors: a girl aged 2-17 years with multiple sclerosis.

The CDR3 region has the DNA TGCAGTGCTGCGTACAGGGAGGACACTGAAGCTTTCTTT. It is translated as CSAAYREDTEAFF. The V and J genes are TRBV20-1 and TRBJ1-1, with TRBD1 as a possible D gene (6 bases). Looked up from germline, CDR1 is DFQATT and CDR2 is SNEGSKA (reference sequence). The V end lost 5 bases, the J end lost 3 bases, and 13 bases lay between the germline ends. There are 13 residues in the CDR3.

This clonotype was observed a few times. The rearrangement joins TRBV29-1 to TRBJ2-3, with D unclear. The CDR3 has 12 amino acids. Trimming removed 3 bases at V and 2 bases at J, with 6 bases between. The germline V gene encodes CDR1 SQVTM and CDR2 ANQGSEA. CDR3 protein: CSVDINTDTQYF. CDR3 nucleotide sequence: TGCAGCGTTGACATCAACACAGATACGCAGTATTTT.

The V and J genes are TRBV29-1 and TRBJ2-5; 9 nucleotides align to TRBD2. V was clipped by 1 base and J by 5 bases; unmatched bases: 8. The CDR3 totals 15 residues. The germline V gene encodes CDR1 SQVTM and CDR2 ANQGSEA. For the CDR3, the DNA is TGCAGCGTTGAAGTTCCTCTAGCGGGGCGGGAGACCCAGTACTTC. It codes for CSVEVPLAGRETQYF.

V usage is TRBV5-6 and J usage is TRBJ2-7, with D tentatively TRBD1 (5 bases). The CDR3 extends over 15 amino acids. Looked up from germline, CDR1 is SGHDT and CDR2 is YYEEEE. V was cut by 1 base and J by 2 bases, with 13 bases left in between. The CDR3 reads CASSLQGQGAYEQYF. The CDR3 DNA sequence: TGTGCCAGCAGCTTGCAGGGTCAGGGCGCCTACGAGCAGTACTTC.

V and J are TRBV5-1 and TRBJ1-1; D unclear. This CDR3 contains 14 residues. Germline V gene lookup returns CDR1 SGHRS and CDR2 YFSETQ. The V and J ends lost 0 bases and 1 base respectively, with 7 bases between them. In DNA, the CDR3 is TGCGCCAGCAGCTTGGTCCCAGAGAACACTGAAGCTTTCTTT. Its protein is CASSLVPENTEAFF.

The chain carries TRBV28 and TRBJ2-3; possibly TRBD1 for D (5 bases). Trimming stripped 6 bases from V and 2 bases from J, with 15 bases between. Germline V gene sequence: CDR1 MDHEN, CDR2 SYDVKM. This CDR3 has 15 amino acids. This chain's CDR3 is CASRLQGWSTDTQYF. Written as DNA, the CDR3 is TGTGCCAGCAGACTCCAGGGTTGGTCCACAGATACGCAGTATTTT. Supplemented by reference TRBV28 and TRBJ2-3, the full variable domain reads DVKVTQSSRYLVKRTGEKVFLECVQDMDHENMFWYRQDPGLGLRLIYFSYDVKMKEKGDIPEGYSVSREKKERFSLILESASTNQTSMYLCASRLQGWSTDTQYFGPGTRLTVL.

The chain joins TRBV4-1 to TRBJ2-4; 8 bases match TRBD2. The CDR3 has 17 residues. The V and J ends lost 0 bases and 0 bases, in that order; junction bases with no gene match: 4. In germline, CDR1 is MGHRA, CDR2 YSYEKL. Here the CDR3 DNA reads TGCGCCAGCAGCCAAGATCAAGCGGGGGTAGCCAAAAACATTCAGTACTTC. The encoded protein is CASSQDQAGVAKNIQYF.

This clonotype was detected only a few times. The chain is built from TRBV21-1 and TRBJ1-1. TRBV21-1 is a pseudogene segment. The CDR3 length is 12 residues. Here the CDR3 reads CAGEDRNTEAFF. CDR3 sequence (DNA): TGTGCCGGAGAGGACAGGAACACTGAAGCTTTCTTT.

In DNA form, the CDR3 reads TGTGCCAGCAGCGCCCTTAATGGAGAGACCCAGTACTTC. Its protein is CASSALNGETQYF. The rearrangement joins TRBV13 to TRBJ2-5, with D uncertain. The CDR3 runs 13 residues. CDR1 and CDR2 from the germline V gene are PRHDT and FYEKMQ (reference sequence). Trimming pared 5 bases from V and 4 bases from J, leaving 11 bases between.

In its sample, this clonotype was seen a few times. The genes are TRBV7-2 and TRBJ2-3; tentatively, D is TRBD1 or TRBD2 (5 bases each). The V end lost 5 bases, the J end lost 1 base, and 13 bases lay between the germline ends. The CDR3 contains 15 residues. Germline V gene lookup returns CDR1 SGHTA and CDR2 FQGNSA. The chain's CDR3 is CASSVGPGRTDTQYF. The CDR3 DNA follows: TGTGCCAGCAGCGTCGGACCGGGACGCACAGATACGCAGTATTTT.

The rearrangement uses TRBV6-5 and TRBJ2-1; TRBD1 might be the D (6 bases). The CDR3 spans 15 residues. The V end was cut by 5 bases, the J end by 8 bases, with 19 bases between. CDR1 is MNHEY, CDR2 SVGAGI, per germline. The CDR3 protein is CASSPTGLDLDEQFF. In DNA, the CDR3 is TGTGCCAGCAGTCCCACAGGGTTGGATTTGGATGAGCAGTTCTTC.

The chain joins TRBV29-1 to TRBJ2-1, with 13 positions matching TRBD2. From germline, CDR1 is SQVTM and CDR2 ANQGSEA. V shed 3 bases and J 7 bases; nucleotides not matched to a gene: 6. There are 15 residues in the CDR3. In DNA, the CDR3 is TGCAGCGTTGACCGAACTAGCGGGGGGGAGAATGAGCAGTTCTTC. It yields the protein CSVDRTSGGENEQFF.

This chain joins TRBV20-1 and TRBJ2-1; 8 positions agree with TRBD2. This CDR3 has 15 amino acids. J was trimmed by 4 bases and V by 5 bases; bases with no gene match: 10. CDR1 and CDR2 from the germline V gene are DFQATT and SNEGSKA (reference sequence). The CDR3 reads CSAGPGGVTYNEQFF. DNA of the CDR3: TGCAGTGCTGGGCCGGGGGGGGTAACATACAATGAGCAGTTCTTC.

The rearrangement uses TRBV6-5 and TRBJ2-1; weak D call: TRBD1 (6 bases). The CDR3 length is 17 residues. Germline V CDR1 and CDR2: MNHEY, SVGAGI. V was shortened by 0 bases and J by 8 bases, with 20 bases between the two germline ends. The CDR3 DNA reads as TGTGCCAGCAGTTACTCTTCAATCCGGGACAAGGCAGATGAGCAGTTCTTC. It codes for CASSYSSIRDKADEQFF.

The genes are TRBV4-1 and TRBJ1-2; a possible D gene is TRBD1 (5 bases). This CDR3 spans 15 amino acids. The germline gives CDR1 MGHRA, CDR2 YSYEKL. Trimming removed 4 bases from V and 5 bases from J, with 17 bases in between. The CDR3 DNA reads as TGCGCCAGCAGCCCGGGGGAGGCCCTGGAATATGGCTACACCTTC. It is translated as CASSPGEALEYGYTF.

V is TRBV12-3 or TRBV12-4 and J is TRBJ2-2; D call uncertain. This CDR3 is 14 amino acids long. The V and J ends lost 6 bases and 3 bases respectively, with 11 bases between them. In DNA form, the CDR3 reads TGTGCCAGCAGGCACGGGTGGGACACCGGGGAGCTGTTTTTT. Its protein is CASRHGWDTGELFF.

This clonotype was picked up a small number of times. The CDR3 spells CAIRPGQGTLIGYGYTF. CDR3 DNA sequence: TGTGCCATCAGGCCGGGACAGGGTACTCTTATAGGGTATGGCTACACCTTC. V is TRBV10-3 and J is TRBJ1-2; the match to TRBD1 covers 9 bases. The CDR3 totals 17 residues. J gave up 5 bases and V 6 bases, and 16 bases lay outside the gene matches. Germline CDR1 ENHRY, CDR2 SYGVKD.

This clonotype was counted between two and nine times. The chain joins TRBV7-2 to TRBJ1-2; 8 nucleotides line up with TRBD1. This CDR3 spans 14 amino acids. The germline CDR1 and CDR2 sequences are SGHTA and FQGNSA. Trimming cost V 5 bases and J 4 bases; bases outside gene matches: 6. CDR3 DNA: TGTGCCAGCAGCGACCAGGGGGCTCTCTATGGCTACACCTTC. The encoded protein is CASSDQGALYGYTF.

The gene calls are TRBV20-1 and TRBJ2-3, with D tentatively TRBD1 or TRBD2 (5 bases each). Germline V lookup: CDR1 DFQATT, CDR2 SNEGSKA (reference sequence). V was trimmed by 4 bases and J by 10 bases, leaving 15 bases between them. CDR3 size: 12 residues. CDR3 DNA: TGCAGTGCTAATGGGCAGGGACCAGCGCAGTATTTT. It is translated as CSANGQGPAQYF.

The V call is TRBV5-1, the J call TRBJ1-6; 7 bases map to TRBD1. Unmatched junction bases numbered 6, after V lost 3 bases and J lost 6 bases. Germline lookup yields CDR1 SGHRS and CDR2 YFSETQ. The CDR3 loop spans 15 amino acids. DNA of the CDR3: TGCGCCAGCAGCTCCACACAGGGGTCTAATTCACCCCTCCACTTT. Its translation: CASSSTQGSNSPLHF.

Remarks on this clonotype: A read error may be the cause here, since a much bigger clone is one base away. The V and J genes are TRBV7-6 and TRBJ2-3; unclear D gene. In germline, CDR1 is SGHVS, CDR2 FNYEAQ. The CDR3 runs to 13 residues. The CDR3 DNA reads as TGTGCCAGCAGCTTAGCGCCTGGAGATGCGCAGTATTTT. The encoded protein is CASSLAPGDAQYF. The whole variable domain, filled in from reference TRBV7-6 and TRBJ2-3, reads GAGVSQSPRYKVTKRGQDVALRCDPISGHVSLYWYRQALGQGPEFLTYFNYEAQQDKSGLPNDRFSAERPEGSISTLTIQRTEQRDSAMYRCASSLAPGDAQYFGPGTRLTVL.

This sequence joins TRBV5-1 and TRBJ2-3, with TRBD2 identical over 10 bases. Trimming took 0 bases from V and 4 from J; bases not matched to a gene: 5. This CDR3 is 16 amino acids long. Germline CDR1 and CDR2: SGHRS and YFSETQ. CDR3 sequence reads: CASSLASGGGADTQYF. The CDR3 DNA sequence: TGCGCCAGCAGCTTGGCTAGCGGGGGAGGGGCAGATACGCAGTATTTT.

The rearrangement links TRBV6-1 to TRBJ2-3; D is perhaps TRBD1 (6 bases). This CDR3 is built from 15 residues. In germline, CDR1 is MNHNS, CDR2 SASEGT. Trimming removed 3 bases from V and 4 bases from J, with 14 bases in between. The CDR3 DNA sequence: TGTGCCAGCAGTGACGGTTGGGGGCGCCCAGATACGCAGTATTTT. This codes for CASSDGWGRPDTQYF.

CDR3 protein: CASRLGQGQAQPQHF. Written as DNA, the CDR3 is TGTGCCAGCAGACTAGGACAGGGTCAGGCTCAGCCCCAGCATTTT. The chain combines TRBV12-3 or TRBV12-4 with TRBJ1-5; 8 bases match TRBD1. J gave up 6 bases and V 6 bases, and 10 bases lay outside the gene matches. The CDR3 spans 15 residues.

This clonotype was counted only a few times. CDR3 DNA: TGTGCCAGTACCAGCAGGACAGGGAACCCTGGGGCCAACGTCCTGACTTTC. Amino acid sequence: CASTSRTGNPGANVLTF. The chain couples TRBV19 to TRBJ2-6; TRBD1 matches 8 bases. There are 17 residues in the CDR3. Germline V gives CDR1 LNHDA, CDR2 SQIVND (reference sequence). Losses at the gene ends were 7 bases for V and 2 bases for J; bases not matched to a gene: 10.

This clonotype was detected only a few times. The J gene is TRBJ2-7, the V gene TRBV6-2 or TRBV6-3; 8 bases are a match to TRBD2. Per germline, CDR1 MNHEY and CDR2 SVGEGT. V lost 2 bases to trimming and J lost 0 bases; unmatched junction nucleotides: 6. The CDR3 runs 16 residues. This CDR3 is CASSYPTSGGSYEQYF. The CDR3 region has the DNA TGTGCCAGCAGTTACCCTACTAGCGGTGGCTCCTACGAGCAGTACTTC.